The rows below give T cell receptor beta chains drawn from one sample of a study of T cell repertoires in cytomegalovirus infection. TCRdb analysed the reads with MiXCR anew, one entry per CDR3 protein. The data show some 480,000 distinct CDR3 sequences, 25% to 35% seen once. Their cognate antigens are unknown. The sample in question was cultured PBMCs, obtained from culture after CMV antigen stimulation. The receptors stem from a human donor in good health (CMV status not recorded). Some clones in this sample may be carry-over from other donors' samples. The CDR3 runs from the conserved cysteine through the conserved F or W. A D gene is named only where the DNA matches it firmly. Clone size, where shown, is once, few, many, or a class for clones that have expanded.

>TRBD2|.|TRBV5-4|TRBJ2-1
TGTGCCAGCAGCCTGGGAGTAGCGGGGTTCAATGAGCAGTTCTTC
CASSLGVAGFNEQFF
>.|many|TRBV7-2|TRBJ2-7
TGTGCCAGCAGCCCCTCCGAGAGCTCCTACGAGCAGTACTTC
CASSPSESSYEQYF
>TRBD2|few|TRBV28|TRBJ2-7
TGTGCCAGCAGTTTCTCCCCTACTAGCGGGCTATCCTACGAGCAGTACTTC
CASSFSPTSGLSYEQYF
>.|.|TRBV20-1|TRBJ2-3
TGCAGTGCTTCAGGGGATGGGTCAGATACGCAGTATTTT
CSASGDGSDTQYF
>.|few|TRBV4-1|TRBJ2-1
TGCGCCAGCAGCCACCCCGGGGTCGGAGGCGATGAGCAGTTCTTC
CASSHPGVGGDEQFF
>.|.|TRBV14|TRBJ2-7
TGTGCCAGCAGCCAGCTACTCTACGAGCAGTACTTC
CASSQLLYEQYF
>.|.|TRBV10-3|TRBJ1-1
TGTGCCATCAGTGAGCAGGAAGCGAACACTGAAGCTTTCTTT
CAISEQEANTEAFF
>.|few|TRBV7-2|TRBJ2-1
TGTGCCAGCAGCCTGGCGGTAGTAAGCTCCTACAATGAGCAGTTCTTC
CASSLAVVSSYNEQFF
>.|few|TRBV11-3|TRBJ2-4
TGTGCCAGCAGCCCGGATGCAAACATTCAGTACTTC
CASSPDANIQYF
>.|.|TRBV20-1|TRBJ2-5
TGCAGTGCTAGAGATAGGGAAGGGCTTGAGACCCAGTACTTC
CSARDREGLETQYF
>TRBD2|few|TRBV14|TRBJ2-7
TGTGCCAGCAGCCATTTAGCGGGAGCGGCCTACGAGCAGTACTTC
CASSHLAGAAYEQYF
>.|.|TRBV7-6|TRBJ1-1
TGTGCCAGCGCCCGTCTGGGCAACACTGAAGCTTTCTTT
CASARLGNTEAFF
>.|.|TRBV6-6|TRBJ1-2
TGTGCCAGCAGTTACAGGGCGGCCTATGGCTACACCTTC
CASSYRAAYGYTF
>.|.|TRBV19|TRBJ2-1
TGTGCCAGTAGTATAGATCAAGGGTGGAGCTCCTACAATGAGCAGTTCTTC
CASSIDQGWSSYNEQFF
>.|.|TRBV28|TRBJ2-7
TGTGCCAGCAGTTTCGGGGCAGGCGACTCCTACGAGCAGTACTTC
CASSFGAGDSYEQYF